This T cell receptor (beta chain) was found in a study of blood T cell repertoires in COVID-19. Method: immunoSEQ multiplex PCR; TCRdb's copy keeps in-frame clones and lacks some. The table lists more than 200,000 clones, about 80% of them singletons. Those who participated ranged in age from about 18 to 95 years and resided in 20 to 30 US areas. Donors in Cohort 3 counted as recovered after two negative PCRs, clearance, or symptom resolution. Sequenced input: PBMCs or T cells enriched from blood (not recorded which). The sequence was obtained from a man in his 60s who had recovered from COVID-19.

CDR3 loop: CASSLPGQGTSPLHF. The DNA for the CDR3 is TGTGCCAGCAGCTTACCGGGACAGGGGACATCACCCCTCCACTTT. V gene TRBV7-2 combines with J gene TRBJ1-6; 10 bases line up with TRBD1. V was pared by 2 bases and J by 10 bases, with 5 bases of the junction left unmatched. Germline-derived CDR1 and CDR2 are SGHTA and FQGNSA. This CDR3 region has 15 residues.